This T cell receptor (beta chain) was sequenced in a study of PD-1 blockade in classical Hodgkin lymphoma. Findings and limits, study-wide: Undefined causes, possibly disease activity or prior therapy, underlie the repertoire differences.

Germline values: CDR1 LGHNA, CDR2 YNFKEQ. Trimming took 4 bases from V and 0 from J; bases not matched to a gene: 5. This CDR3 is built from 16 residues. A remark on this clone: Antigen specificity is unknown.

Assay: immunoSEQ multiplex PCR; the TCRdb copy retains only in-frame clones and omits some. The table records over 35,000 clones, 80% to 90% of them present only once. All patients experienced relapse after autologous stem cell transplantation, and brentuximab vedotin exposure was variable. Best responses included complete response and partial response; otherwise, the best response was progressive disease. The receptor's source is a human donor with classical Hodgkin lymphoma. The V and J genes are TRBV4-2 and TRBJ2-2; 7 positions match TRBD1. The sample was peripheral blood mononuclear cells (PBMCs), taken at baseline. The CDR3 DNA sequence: TGTGCCAGCAGCCCCCCACAGGGGACGAACACCGGGGAGCTGTTTTTT. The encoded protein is CASSPPQGTNTGELFF.